This TCR beta chain was identified in a study of OX40 agonist ivuxolimab in advanced cancers. Study in general: One hepatocellular carcinoma and a couple of cutaneous melanoma patients partially responded. The study, taken as a whole, reports: The investigators did not determine what antigen specificity the expanded peripheral T cells had.

The CDR3 spans 16 residues. The V end lost 5 bases, the J end lost 4 bases, and 17 bases lay between the germline ends. CDR1 is LNHNV and CDR2 is YYDKDF in the germline V gene (reference sequence). Clones were sequenced by immunoSEQ multiplex PCR, and TCRdb holds only the in-frame ones, with some missing. This repertoire shows under 25,000 clones, approximately 84% found once; its top ten account for 30%. As for this clone: Its specificity is not known.

The V gene is TRBV15, the J gene TRBJ2-2; the D gene is possibly TRBD2 (6 bases). The TCR originated in an adult with an advanced solid tumor such as melanoma, head and neck, liver or kidney cancer. Sample: CD4+ or CD8+ T cells sorted from blood, taken in a trial of the OX40 agonist ivuxolimab. CDR3 coding DNA: TGTGCCACCAGCCGGGGGTTGGGGGTTAGCACCGGGGAGCTGTTTTTT. Translating it yields CATSRGLGVSTGELFF.